The present TCR beta chain was sequenced within a study of T-cell reconstitution after alpha-beta-depleted transplantation in children. Unique molecular identifiers were used to barcode this TCRbeta library. TCRdb reprocessed the PCR reads with MiXCR, giving one entry per CDR3 protein. The sample lists 300,000 to 400,000 distinct CDR3 sequences; about an eighth were seen once. This CDR3 spans 16 amino acids. With 3 bases removed from V and 1 base from J, the gap between germline ends came to 12 bases. In germline, CDR1 is SGHTA, CDR2 FQGNSA. The rearrangement links TRBV7-2 to TRBJ1-4; D perhaps matches TRBD1 (5 bases). The TCR comes from a human donor who donated a stem cell graft to a child with Fanconi anemia. The sample consisted of PBMCs, taken from the stem cell graft. The CDR3 DNA sequence: TGTGCCAGCAGCTTCAACCCGGGGGGAACTAATGAAAAACTGTTTTTT. It encodes CASSFNPGGTNEKLFF. The variable domain in full, with the rest retrieved from reference TRBV7-2 and TRBJ1-4, is GAGVSQSPSNKVTEKGKDVELRCDPISGHTALYWYRQSLGQGLEFLIYFQGNSAPDKSGLPSDRFSAERTGGSVSTLTIQRTQQEDSAVYLCASSFNPGGTNEKLFFGSGTQLSVL.